This T cell receptor (beta chain) was captured by sequencing in a study of T cell changes during pregnancy in multiple sclerosis. Germline trimming cut 1 base from V and 6 bases from J; bases unmatched to any gene: 5. Germline V CDR1 and CDR2: GTSNPN, SVGIG (reference sequence). The CDR3 spans 14 residues. Only in-frame clones appear in the TCRdb table, and some are missing; sequencing was by immunoSEQ multiplex PCR. The profile covers over 10,000 clones, with 70% to 90% appearing a single time and around 15% taken by the ten largest. The sequenced sample was CD8+ T cells from peripheral blood mononuclear cells, obtained in the second trimester of pregnancy. The V call is TRBV30, the J call TRBJ2-1, with 8 bases identical to TRBD1. This TCR came from a female donor in good health, enrolled as a control in a pregnancy study. The CDR3 nucleotides read TGTGCCTGGAGTGGGGATACAGGGGGCAATGAGCAGTTCTTC. This gives the protein CAWSGDTGGNEQFF.